Sequencing of this T cell receptor (beta chain) was carried out in a study of blood T cell repertoires in COVID-19. Turning to the study itself: Sources were T cells, B-cell-depleted T cells, or PBMCs; the material itself was cDNA or gDNA.

The V and J ends lost 1 base and 4 bases respectively, with 11 bases between them. Looked up from germline, CDR1 is SGDLS and CDR2 is YYNGEE. The CDR3 runs to 14 residues. Enrolled through a virtual design, the participants were between roughly 18 and 90 years of age and came from 24 US areas. Recovered participants had two consecutive negative NP/OP PCR tests, healthcare professional clearance, or symptom resolution. TCRdb keeps only in-frame clones here, not all; method: immunoSEQ multiplex PCR. The sample lists roughly 130,000 clones; 80% to 85% were seen once. Source material: PBMCs or T cells enriched from blood (not recorded which). This clonotype originated in a woman aged 30 to 39 who had recovered from COVID-19. V is TRBV9 and J is TRBJ1-1; D remains ambiguous. CDR3 residues: CASSVNLLSTEAFF. The CDR3 DNA reads as TGTGCCAGCAGCGTAAACCTCTTGAGCACTGAAGCTTTCTTT.